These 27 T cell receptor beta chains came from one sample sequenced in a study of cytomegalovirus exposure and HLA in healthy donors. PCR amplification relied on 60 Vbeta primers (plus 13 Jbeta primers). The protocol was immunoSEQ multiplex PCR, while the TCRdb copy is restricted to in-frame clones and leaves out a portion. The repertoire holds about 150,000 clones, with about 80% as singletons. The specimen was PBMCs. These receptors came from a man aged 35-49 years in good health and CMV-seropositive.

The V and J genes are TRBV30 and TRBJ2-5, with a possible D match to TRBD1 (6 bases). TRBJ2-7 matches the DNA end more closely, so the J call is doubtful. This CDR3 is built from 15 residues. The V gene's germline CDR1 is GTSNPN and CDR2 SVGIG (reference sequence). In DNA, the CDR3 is TGTGCCTGGAGTCGGACAGAGGGTTTCCCCTACGAGCAGTACTTC. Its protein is CAWSRTEGFPYEQYF.

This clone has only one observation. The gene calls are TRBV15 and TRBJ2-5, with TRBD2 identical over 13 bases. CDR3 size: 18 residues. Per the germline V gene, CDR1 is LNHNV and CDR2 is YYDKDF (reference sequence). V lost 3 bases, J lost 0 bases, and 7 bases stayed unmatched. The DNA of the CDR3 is TGTGCCACCAGCAGCGGGACTAGCGGGGACTTGTACCAAGAGACCCAGTACTTC. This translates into CATSSGTSGDLYQETQYF.

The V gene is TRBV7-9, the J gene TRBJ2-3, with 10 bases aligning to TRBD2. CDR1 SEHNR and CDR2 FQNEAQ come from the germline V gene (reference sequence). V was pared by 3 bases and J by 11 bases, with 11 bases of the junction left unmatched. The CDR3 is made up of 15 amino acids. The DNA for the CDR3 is TGTGCCAGCAGCTTCCCAACTAGCGGGACGGATGAGCAGTATTTT. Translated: CASSFPTSGTDEQYF.

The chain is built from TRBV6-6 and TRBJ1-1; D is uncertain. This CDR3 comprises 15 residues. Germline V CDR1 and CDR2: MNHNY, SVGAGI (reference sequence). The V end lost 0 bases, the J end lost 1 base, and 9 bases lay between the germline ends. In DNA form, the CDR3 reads TGTGCCAGCAGTTACTCGACTCTCAAGAACACTGAAGCTTTCTTT. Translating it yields CASSYSTLKNTEAFF.

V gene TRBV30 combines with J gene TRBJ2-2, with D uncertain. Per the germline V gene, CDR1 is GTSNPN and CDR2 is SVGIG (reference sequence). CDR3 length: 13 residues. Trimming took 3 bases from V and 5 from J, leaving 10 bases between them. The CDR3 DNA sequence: TGTGCCTGGAGCGGTATCTTGACCGGGGAGCTGTTTTTT. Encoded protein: CAWSGILTGELFF.

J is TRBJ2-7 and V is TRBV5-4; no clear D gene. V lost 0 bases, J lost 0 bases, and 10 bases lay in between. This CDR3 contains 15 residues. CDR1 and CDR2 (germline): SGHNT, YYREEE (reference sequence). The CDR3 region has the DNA TGTGCCAGCAGCTTGGACCCAGGCATCTCCTACGAGCAGTACTTC. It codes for CASSLDPGISYEQYF.

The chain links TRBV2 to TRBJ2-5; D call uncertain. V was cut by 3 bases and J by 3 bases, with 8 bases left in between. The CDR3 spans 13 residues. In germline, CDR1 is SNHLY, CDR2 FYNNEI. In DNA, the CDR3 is TGTGCCAGCAGTGAGCAAGGAGAAGAGACCCAGTACTTC. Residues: CASSEQGEETQYF.

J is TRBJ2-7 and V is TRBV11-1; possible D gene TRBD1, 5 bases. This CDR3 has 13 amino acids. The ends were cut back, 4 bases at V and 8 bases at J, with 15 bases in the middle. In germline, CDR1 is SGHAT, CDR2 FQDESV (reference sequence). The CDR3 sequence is CASSSGPLGQQYF. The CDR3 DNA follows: TGTGCCAGCAGCTCGGGTCCATTGGGGCAGCAGTACTTC.

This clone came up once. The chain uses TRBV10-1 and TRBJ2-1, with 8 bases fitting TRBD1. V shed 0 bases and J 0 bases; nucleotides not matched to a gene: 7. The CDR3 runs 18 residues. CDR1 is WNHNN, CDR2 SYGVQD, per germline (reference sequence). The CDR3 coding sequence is TGCGCCAGCAGTGAGTCGAGGGGACAGGCTAGCTCCTACAATGAGCAGTTCTTC. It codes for CASSESRGQASSYNEQFF.

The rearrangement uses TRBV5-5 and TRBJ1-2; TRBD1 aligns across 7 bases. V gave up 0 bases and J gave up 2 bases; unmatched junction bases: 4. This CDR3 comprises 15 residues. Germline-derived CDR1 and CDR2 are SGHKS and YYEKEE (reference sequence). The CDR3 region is CASSLAAGGNYGYTF. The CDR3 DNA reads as TGTGCCAGCAGCTTGGCCGCAGGGGGGAACTATGGCTACACCTTC.

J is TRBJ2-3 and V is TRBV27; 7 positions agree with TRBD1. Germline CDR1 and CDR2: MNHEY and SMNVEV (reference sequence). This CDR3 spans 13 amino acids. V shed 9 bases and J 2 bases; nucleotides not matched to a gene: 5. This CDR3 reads CASYDRATDTQYF. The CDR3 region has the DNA TGTGCCAGTTACGACAGGGCCACAGATACGCAGTATTTT.

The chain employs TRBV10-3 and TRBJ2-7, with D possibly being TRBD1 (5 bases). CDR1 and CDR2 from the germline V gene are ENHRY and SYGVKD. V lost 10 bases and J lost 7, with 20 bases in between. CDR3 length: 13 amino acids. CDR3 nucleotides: TGTGCCACCCGTGACACAGGAGAAATTGAGCAGTACTTC. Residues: CATRDTGEIEQYF.

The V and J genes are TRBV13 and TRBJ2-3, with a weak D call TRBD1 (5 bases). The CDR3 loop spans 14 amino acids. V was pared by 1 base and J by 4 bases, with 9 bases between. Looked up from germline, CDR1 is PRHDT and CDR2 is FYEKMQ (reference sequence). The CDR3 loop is CASSLEGFSDTQYF. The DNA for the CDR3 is TGTGCCAGCAGCTTAGAGGGGTTCTCAGATACGCAGTATTTT. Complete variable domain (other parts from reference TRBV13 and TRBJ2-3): AAGVIQSPRHLIKEKRETATLKCYPIPRHDTVYWYQQGPGQDPQFLISFYEKMQSDKGSIPDRFSAQQFSDYHSELNMSSLELGDSALYFCASSLEGFSDTQYFGPGTRLTVL.

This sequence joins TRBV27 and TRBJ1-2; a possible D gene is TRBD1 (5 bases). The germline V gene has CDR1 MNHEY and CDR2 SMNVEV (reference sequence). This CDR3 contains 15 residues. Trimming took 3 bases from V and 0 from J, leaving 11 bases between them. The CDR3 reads CASSFSGGANYGYTF. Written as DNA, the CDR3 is TGTGCCAGCAGTTTTTCGGGGGGAGCTAACTATGGCTACACCTTC.

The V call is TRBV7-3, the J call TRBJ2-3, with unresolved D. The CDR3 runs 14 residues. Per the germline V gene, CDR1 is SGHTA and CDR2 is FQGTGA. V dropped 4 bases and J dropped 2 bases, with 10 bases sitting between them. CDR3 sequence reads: CASSSTASTDTQYF. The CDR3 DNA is TGTGCCAGCAGCTCTACAGCTTCCACAGATACGCAGTATTTT.

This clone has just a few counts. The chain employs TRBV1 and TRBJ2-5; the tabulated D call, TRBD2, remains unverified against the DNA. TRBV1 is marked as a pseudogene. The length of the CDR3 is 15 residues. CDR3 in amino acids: CTSSQEGEEGETQYF. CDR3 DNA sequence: TGCACCAGCAGCCAAGAAGGGGAGGAGGGGGAGACCCAGTACTTC.

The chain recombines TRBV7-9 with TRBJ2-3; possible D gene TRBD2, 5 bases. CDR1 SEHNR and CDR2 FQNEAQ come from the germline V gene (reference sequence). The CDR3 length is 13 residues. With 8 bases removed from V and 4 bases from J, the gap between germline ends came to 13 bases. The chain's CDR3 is CASCSGVSDTQYF. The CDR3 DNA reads TGTGCCAGCTGCTCCGGGGTATCAGATACGCAGTATTTT.

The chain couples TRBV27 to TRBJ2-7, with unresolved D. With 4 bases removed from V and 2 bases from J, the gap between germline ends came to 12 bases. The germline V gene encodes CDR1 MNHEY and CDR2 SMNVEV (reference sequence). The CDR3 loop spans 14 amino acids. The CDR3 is CASSSRFPPYEQYF. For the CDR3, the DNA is TGTGCCAGCAGTTCCAGGTTTCCCCCCTACGAGCAGTACTTC.

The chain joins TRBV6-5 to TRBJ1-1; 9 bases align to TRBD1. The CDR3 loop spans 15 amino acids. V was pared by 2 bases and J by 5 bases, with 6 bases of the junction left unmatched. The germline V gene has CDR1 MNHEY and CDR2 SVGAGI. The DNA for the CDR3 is TGTGCCAGCAGTTACGCTGGGACAGGGAAGACTGAAGCTTTCTTT. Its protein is CASSYAGTGKTEAFF.

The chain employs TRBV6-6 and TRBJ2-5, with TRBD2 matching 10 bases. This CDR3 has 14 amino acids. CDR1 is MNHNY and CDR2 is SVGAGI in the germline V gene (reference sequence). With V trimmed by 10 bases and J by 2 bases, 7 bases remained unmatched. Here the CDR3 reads CATLSGRKQETQYF. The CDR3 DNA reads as TGTGCCACCCTTAGCGGGAGGAAACAAGAGACCCAGTACTTC.

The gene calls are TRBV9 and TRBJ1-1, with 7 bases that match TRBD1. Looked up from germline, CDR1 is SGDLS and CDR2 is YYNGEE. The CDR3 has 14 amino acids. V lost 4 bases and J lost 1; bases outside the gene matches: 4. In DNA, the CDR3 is TGTGCCAGCAGCCCTCGGACAGGGAACACTGAAGCTTTCTTT. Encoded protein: CASSPRTGNTEAFF. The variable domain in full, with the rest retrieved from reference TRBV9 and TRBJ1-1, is DSGVTQTPKHLITATGQRVTLRCSPRSGDLSVYWYQQSLDQGLQFLIQYYNGEERAKGNILERFSAQQFPDLHSELNLSSLELGDSALYFCASSPRTGNTEAFFGQGTRLTVV.

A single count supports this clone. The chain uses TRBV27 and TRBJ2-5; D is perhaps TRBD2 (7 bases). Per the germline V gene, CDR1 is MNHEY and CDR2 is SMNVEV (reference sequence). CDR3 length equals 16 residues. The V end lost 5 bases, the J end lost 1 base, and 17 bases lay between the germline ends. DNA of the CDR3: TGTGCCAGCAGTCCCGCAGGGGAGGGAGGCCAAGAGACCCAGTACTTC. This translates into CASSPAGEGGQETQYF.

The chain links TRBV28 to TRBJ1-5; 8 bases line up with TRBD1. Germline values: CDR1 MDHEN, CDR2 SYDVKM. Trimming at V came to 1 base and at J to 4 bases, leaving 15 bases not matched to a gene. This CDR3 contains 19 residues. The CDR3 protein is CASSLFYRGAYIGNQPQHF. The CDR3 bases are TGTGCCAGCAGTTTATTTTACAGGGGGGCCTATATAGGTAATCAGCCCCAGCATTTT.

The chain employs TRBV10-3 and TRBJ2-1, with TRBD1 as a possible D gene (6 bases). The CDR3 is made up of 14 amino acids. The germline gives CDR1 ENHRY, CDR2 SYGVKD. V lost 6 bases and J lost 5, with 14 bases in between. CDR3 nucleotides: TGTGCCATCAGGGCACATGGGGGCCACAATGAGCAGTTCTTC. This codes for CAIRAHGGHNEQFF.

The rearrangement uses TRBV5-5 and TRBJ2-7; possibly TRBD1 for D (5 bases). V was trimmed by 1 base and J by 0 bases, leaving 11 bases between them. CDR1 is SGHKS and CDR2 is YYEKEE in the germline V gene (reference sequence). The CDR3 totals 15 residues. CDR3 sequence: CASSLLSDSSYEQYF. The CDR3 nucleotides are TGTGCCAGCAGCTTGTTGAGTGACAGCTCCTACGAGCAGTACTTC.

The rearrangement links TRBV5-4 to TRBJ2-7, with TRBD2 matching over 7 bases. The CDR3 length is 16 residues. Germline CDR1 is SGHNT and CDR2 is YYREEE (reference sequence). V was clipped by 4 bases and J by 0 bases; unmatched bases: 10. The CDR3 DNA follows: TGTGCCAGCAGCCTACAAGGCGGGAGCACCTCCTACGAGCAGTACTTC. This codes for CASSLQGGSTSYEQYF.

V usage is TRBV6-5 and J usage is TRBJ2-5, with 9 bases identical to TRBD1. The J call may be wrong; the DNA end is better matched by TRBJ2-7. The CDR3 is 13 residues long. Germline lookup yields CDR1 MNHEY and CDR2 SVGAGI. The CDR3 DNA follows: TGTGCCAGCCGGGACAGGGTATTCGGCGAGCAGTACTTC. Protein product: CASRDRVFGEQYF.